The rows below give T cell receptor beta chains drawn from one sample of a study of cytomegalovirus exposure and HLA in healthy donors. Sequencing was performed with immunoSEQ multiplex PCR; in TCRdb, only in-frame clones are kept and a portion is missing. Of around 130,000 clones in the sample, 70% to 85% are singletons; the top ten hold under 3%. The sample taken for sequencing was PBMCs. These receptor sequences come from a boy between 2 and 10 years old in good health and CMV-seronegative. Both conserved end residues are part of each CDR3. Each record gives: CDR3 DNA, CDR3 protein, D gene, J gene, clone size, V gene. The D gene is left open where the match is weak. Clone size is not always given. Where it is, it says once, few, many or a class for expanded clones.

DNA: TGTGCCAGCAGCGAAGACAGGGGGTGGCAGCCCCAGCATTTT
CDR3: CASSEDRGWQPQHF
D: TRBD1
J: TRBJ1-5
size: -
V: TRBV2

DNA: TGTGCCAGTAGTATTGGGGCTAGCGGCTACAATGAGCAGTTCTTC
CDR3: CASSIGASGYNEQFF
D: TRBD2
J: TRBJ2-1
size: once
V: TRBV19

DNA: TGTGCCAGCAGCTCGGGGACTAGCGGCACAGATACGCAGTATTTT
CDR3: CASSSGTSGTDTQYF
D: TRBD2
J: TRBJ2-3
size: -
V: TRBV9

DNA: TGTGCCAGCAGCTTAACCAGGGGGCCCGTCGGGGACGGGATGGAGGAGCAGTTCTTC
CDR3: CASSLTRGPVGDGMEEQFF
D: TRBD1
J: TRBJ2-1
size: -
V: TRBV11-2

DNA: TGTGCCAGCAGCCCCGACAGTTCGAACACTGAAGCTTTCTTT
CDR3: CASSPDSSNTEAFF
D: -
J: TRBJ1-1
size: -
V: TRBV14

DNA: TGTGCCAGCAGTGGTGGGACAGGGGCCTATGGCTACACCTTC
CDR3: CASSGGTGAYGYTF
D: TRBD1
J: TRBJ1-2
size: -
V: TRBV25-1

DNA: TGTGCCAGCTCACCCCGGGACAGGGAACAAGAGACCCAGTACTTC
CDR3: CASSPRDREQETQYF
D: TRBD1
J: TRBJ2-5
size: -
V: TRBV18

DNA: TGTGCCAGCAGTTCCCTAGCGGGAGGAGGAAATGAGCAGTTCTTC
CDR3: CASSSLAGGGNEQFF
D: TRBD2
J: TRBJ2-1
size: -
V: TRBV6-1

DNA: TGTGCCAGCAGTGGGGAGACAGGGTTCGAGCAGTACTTC
CDR3: CASSGETGFEQYF
D: TRBD1
J: TRBJ2-7
size: -
V: TRBV2

DNA: TGTGCCAGTAGTTGGGACAGGTACAATCAGCCCCAGCATTTT
CDR3: CASSWDRYNQPQHF
D: TRBD1
J: TRBJ1-5
size: -
V: TRBV19

DNA: TGTGCCAGCAGTTTAGGCTGGACAGCCTCTAACTATGGCTACACCTTC
CDR3: CASSLGWTASNYGYTF
D: -
J: TRBJ1-2
size: -
V: TRBV28

DNA: TGTGCCAGCAGTTTGGGGGTTGGTGTTGCCCCTTCGGGGCAGCCCCAGCATTTT
CDR3: CASSLGVGVAPSGQPQHF
D: -
J: TRBJ1-5
size: -
V: TRBV5-8

DNA: TGTGCCAGCAGTGATCGACAAGACACAGATACGCAGTATTTT
CDR3: CASSDRQDTDTQYF
D: -
J: TRBJ2-3
size: -
V: TRBV6-1

DNA: TGTGCCAGCAGTTACGACAGGGGTGAAGCTTTCTTT
CDR3: CASSYDRGEAFF
D: TRBD1
J: TRBJ1-1
size: once
V: TRBV6-5

DNA: TGTGCCATCAGTGAGTACAGACAGTTTGGAAACACCATATATTTT
CDR3: CAISEYRQFGNTIYF
D: -
J: TRBJ1-3
size: few
V: TRBV10-3

DNA: TGTGCCAGCAGCTTAGATGGGACAGGGGCCTCGGGGGATGAGCAGTTCTTC
CDR3: CASSLDGTGASGDEQFF
D: TRBD1
J: TRBJ2-1
size: -
V: TRBV7-8

DNA: TGCAGCGTTGGGGATGGGGACAGGGTCACGGGTGAGGCTTTCTTT
CDR3: CSVGDGDRVTGEAFF
D: TRBD1
J: TRBJ1-1
size: -
V: TRBV29-1

DNA: TGTGCCATCGCAGGGGGCGCAGAGTCCGGGGAGCTGTTTTTT
CDR3: CAIAGGAESGELFF
D: TRBD1
J: TRBJ2-2
size: -
V: TRBV10-3

DNA: TGTGCCAGCAGCCAAGATCCCTTGCCAGGAGAGACCCAGTACTTC
CDR3: CASSQDPLPGETQYF
D: -
J: TRBJ2-5
size: -
V: TRBV14

DNA: TGTGCCAGCAGTTTGACAGGGGCCGGAGAAGCTTTCTTT
CDR3: CASSLTGAGEAFF
D: TRBD1
J: TRBJ1-1
size: few
V: TRBV6-4

DNA: TGTGCCAGCAGCTTAGAAGGGACAGGGAGCTCTGGAAACACCATATATTTT
CDR3: CASSLEGTGSSGNTIYF
D: TRBD1
J: TRBJ1-3
size: -
V: TRBV11-2

DNA: TGTGCCAGCAGCTTAGCTACTACGGGACAGGGCCTTTACAATGAGCAGTTCTTC
CDR3: CASSLATTGQGLYNEQFF
D: TRBD1
J: TRBJ2-1
size: -
V: TRBV7-8

DNA: TGTGCCAGCAGCGTTTCGGGACTAGCGGGAGCGGGGCAGTTCTTC
CDR3: CASSVSGLAGAGQFF
D: TRBD2
J: TRBJ2-1
size: -
V: TRBV9

DNA: TGTGCCAGCAGCTTTCTAGTTGCCTCGGGCCAAGAGACCCAGTACTTC
CDR3: CASSFLVASGQETQYF
D: -
J: TRBJ2-5
size: -
V: TRBV7-2

DNA: TGTGCCAGCAGTGACGGGGGCGGCACAGATACGCAGTATTTT
CDR3: CASSDGGGTDTQYF
D: -
J: TRBJ2-3
size: -
V: TRBV6-4

DNA: TGTGCCAGCAGTGCCTTTAGGACAGGGGTGGACACTGAAGCTTTCTTT
CDR3: CASSAFRTGVDTEAFF
D: TRBD1
J: TRBJ1-1
size: -
V: TRBV25-1

DNA: TGTGCCAGCAGCCAAGGGAAGGGACAGGGGGGAGAGACCCAGTACTTC
CDR3: CASSQGKGQGGETQYF
D: TRBD1
J: TRBJ2-5
size: few
V: TRBV4-2

DNA: TGTGCCTGGGACAGGGGCCGCTCTGGAAACACCATATATTTT
CDR3: CAWDRGRSGNTIYF
D: TRBD1
J: TRBJ1-3
size: -
V: TRBV30

DNA: TGTGCCAGCAGTTTATCGGCCGGGGAACAGCCCCAGCATTTT
CDR3: CASSLSAGEQPQHF
D: -
J: TRBJ1-5
size: -
V: TRBV27

DNA: TGTGCCAGCAGCACTGCTTGGAACACTGAAGCTTTCTTT
CDR3: CASSTAWNTEAFF
D: -
J: TRBJ1-1
size: -
V: TRBV14

DNA: TGTGCCAGCAGTCTAGCGGGGGGAGAGGGAGAGACCCAGTACTTC
CDR3: CASSLAGGEGETQYF
D: TRBD2
J: TRBJ2-5
size: -
V: TRBV2

DNA: TGTGCCAGCAGCCCCCTAGGTTGGGACAGGCACACAGATACGCAGTATTTT
CDR3: CASSPLGWDRHTDTQYF
D: TRBD1
J: TRBJ2-3
size: -
V: TRBV14

DNA: TGTGCCAGCAGCCAAGAGGCCTCCTATAATTCACCCCTCCACTTT
CDR3: CASSQEASYNSPLHF
D: -
J: TRBJ1-6
size: -
V: TRBV4-2

DNA: TGCGCCAGCAGCTCGGTGGGCGTTCCTAATGAAAAACTGTTTTTT
CDR3: CASSSVGVPNEKLFF
D: -
J: TRBJ1-4
size: -
V: TRBV4-1

DNA: TGTGCCAGCAGCAAACGAGAATCGGGTAAGCCCCAGCATTTT
CDR3: CASSKRESGKPQHF
D: -
J: TRBJ1-5
size: -
V: TRBV9

DNA: TGTGCCAGCAGCTTAGATGCGGGGGATACAGATACGCAGTATTTT
CDR3: CASSLDAGDTDTQYF
D: TRBD2
J: TRBJ2-3
size: -
V: TRBV7-6

DNA: TGCGCCAGCAGCCAAGATCAGGTCCAGGGGCGGGTGTCACCCCTCCACTTT
CDR3: CASSQDQVQGRVSPLHF
D: -
J: TRBJ1-6
size: -
V: TRBV4-1

DNA: TGTGCCAGCAGTCGCGACATTTTTAAAGCTAATCAGCCCCAGCATTTT
CDR3: CASSRDIFKANQPQHF
D: -
J: TRBJ1-5
size: few
V: TRBV28

DNA: TGTGCCACCAGCAGAGATTGGGGACAGGCCGTCGAGGGCTATGGCTACACCTTC
CDR3: CATSRDWGQAVEGYGYTF
D: TRBD1
J: TRBJ1-2
size: -
V: TRBV15

DNA: TGTGCCAGCAGTTACAGTCCGGGGGTGGGCACCGGGGAGCTGTTTTTT
CDR3: CASSYSPGVGTGELFF
D: -
J: TRBJ2-2
size: -
V: TRBV6-5